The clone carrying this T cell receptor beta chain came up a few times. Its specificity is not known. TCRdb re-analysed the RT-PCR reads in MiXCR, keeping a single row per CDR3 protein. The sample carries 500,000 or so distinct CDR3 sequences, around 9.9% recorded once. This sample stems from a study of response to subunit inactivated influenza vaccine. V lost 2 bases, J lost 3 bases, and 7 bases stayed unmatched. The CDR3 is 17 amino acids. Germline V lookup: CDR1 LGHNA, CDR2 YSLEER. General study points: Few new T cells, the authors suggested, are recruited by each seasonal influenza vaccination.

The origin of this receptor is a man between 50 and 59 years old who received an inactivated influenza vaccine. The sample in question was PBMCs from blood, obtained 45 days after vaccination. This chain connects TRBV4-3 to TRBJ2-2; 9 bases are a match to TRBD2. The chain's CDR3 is CASSQFAGGQDTGELFF. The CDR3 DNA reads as TGCGCCAGCAGCCAATTCGCGGGAGGGCAGGACACCGGGGAGCTGTTTTTT.